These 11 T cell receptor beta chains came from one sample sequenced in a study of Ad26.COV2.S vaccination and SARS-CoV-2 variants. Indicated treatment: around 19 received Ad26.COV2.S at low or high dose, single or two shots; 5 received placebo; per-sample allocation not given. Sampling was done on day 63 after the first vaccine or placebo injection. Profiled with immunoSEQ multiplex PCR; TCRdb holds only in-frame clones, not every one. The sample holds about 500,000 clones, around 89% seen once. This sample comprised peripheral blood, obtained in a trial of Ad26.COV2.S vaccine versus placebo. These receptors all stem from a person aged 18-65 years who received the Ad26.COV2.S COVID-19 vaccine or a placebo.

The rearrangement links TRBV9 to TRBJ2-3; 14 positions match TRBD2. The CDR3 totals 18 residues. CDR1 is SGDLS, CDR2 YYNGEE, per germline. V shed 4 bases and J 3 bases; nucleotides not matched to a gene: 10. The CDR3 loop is CASSTPSGTSGSTDTQYF. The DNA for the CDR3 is TGTGCCAGCAGCACCCCCTCCGGGACTAGCGGGAGTACAGATACGCAGTATTTT.

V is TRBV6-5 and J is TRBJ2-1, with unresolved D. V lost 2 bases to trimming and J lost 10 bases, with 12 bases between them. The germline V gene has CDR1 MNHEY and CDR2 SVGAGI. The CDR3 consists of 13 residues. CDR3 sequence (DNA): TGTGCCAGCAGTTACCCGTCGACGACAGAGCAGTTCTTC. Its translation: CASSYPSTTEQFF.

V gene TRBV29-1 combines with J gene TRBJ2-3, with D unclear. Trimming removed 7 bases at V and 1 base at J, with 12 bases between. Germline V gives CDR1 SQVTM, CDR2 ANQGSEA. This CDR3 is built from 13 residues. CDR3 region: CSADFPGTDTQYF. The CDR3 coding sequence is TGCAGCGCCGACTTCCCGGGCACAGATACGCAGTATTTT.

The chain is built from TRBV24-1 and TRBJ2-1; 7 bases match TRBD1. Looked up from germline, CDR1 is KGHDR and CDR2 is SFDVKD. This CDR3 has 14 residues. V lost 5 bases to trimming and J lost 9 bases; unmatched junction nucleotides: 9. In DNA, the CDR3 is TGTGCCACCAGTGCCGAGGGGGCAGGGGTTGAGCAGTTCTTC. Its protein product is CATSAEGAGVEQFF.

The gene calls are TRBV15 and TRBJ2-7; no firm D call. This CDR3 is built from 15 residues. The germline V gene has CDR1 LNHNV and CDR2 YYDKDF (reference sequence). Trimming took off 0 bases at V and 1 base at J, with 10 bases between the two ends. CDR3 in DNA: TGTGCCACCAGCAGAGATCAGGCCCAATCCTACGAGCAGTACTTC. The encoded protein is CATSRDQAQSYEQYF.

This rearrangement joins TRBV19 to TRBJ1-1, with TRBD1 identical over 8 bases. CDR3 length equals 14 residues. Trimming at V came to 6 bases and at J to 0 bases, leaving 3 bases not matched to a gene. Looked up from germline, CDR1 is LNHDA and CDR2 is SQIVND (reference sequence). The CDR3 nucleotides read TGTGCCAGTAGGACAGGGGCCCTGAACACTGAAGCTTTCTTT. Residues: CASRTGALNTEAFF.

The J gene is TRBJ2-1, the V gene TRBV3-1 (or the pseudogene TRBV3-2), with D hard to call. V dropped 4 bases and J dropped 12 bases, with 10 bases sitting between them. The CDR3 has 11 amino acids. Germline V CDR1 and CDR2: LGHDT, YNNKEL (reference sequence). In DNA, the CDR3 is TGTGCCAGCAGCCTAGGCGGTGCGCAGTTCTTC. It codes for CASSLGGAQFF.

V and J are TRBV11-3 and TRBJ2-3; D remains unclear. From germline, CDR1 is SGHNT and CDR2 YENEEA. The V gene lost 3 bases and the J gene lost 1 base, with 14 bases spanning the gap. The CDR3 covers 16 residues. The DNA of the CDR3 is TGTGCCAGCAGCTTGTCCCCGGACCAATGCACAGATACGCAGTATTTT. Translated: CASSLSPDQCTDTQYF.

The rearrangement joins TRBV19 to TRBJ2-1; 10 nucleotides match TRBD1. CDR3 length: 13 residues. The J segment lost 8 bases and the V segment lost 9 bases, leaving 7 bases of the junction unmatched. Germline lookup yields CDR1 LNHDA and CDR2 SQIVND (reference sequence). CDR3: CASRTGGPHEQFF. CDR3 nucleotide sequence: TGTGCCAGCAGGACAGGGGGGCCCCATGAGCAGTTCTTC. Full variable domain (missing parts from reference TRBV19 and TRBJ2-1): DGGITQSPKYLFRKEGQNVTLSCEQNLNHDAMYWYRQDPGQGLRLIYYSQIVNDFQKGDIAEGYSVSREKKESFPLTVTSAQKNPTAFYLCASRTGGPHEQFFGPGTRLTVL.

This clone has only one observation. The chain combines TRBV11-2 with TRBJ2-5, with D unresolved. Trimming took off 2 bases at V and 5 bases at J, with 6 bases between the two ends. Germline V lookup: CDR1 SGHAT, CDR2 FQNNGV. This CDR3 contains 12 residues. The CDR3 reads CASSLFTETQYF. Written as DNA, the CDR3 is TGTGCCAGCAGCTTATTTACGGAGACCCAGTACTTC.

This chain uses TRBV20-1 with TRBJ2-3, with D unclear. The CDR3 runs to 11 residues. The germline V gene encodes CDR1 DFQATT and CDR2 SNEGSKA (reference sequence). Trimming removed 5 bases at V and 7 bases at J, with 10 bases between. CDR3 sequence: CSAPEHHTQYF. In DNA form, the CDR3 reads TGCAGTGCTCCGGAACACCATACGCAGTATTTT.